This is a list of T cell receptor beta chains from one sample in a study of beta chain features in type 1 diabetes. Clones were sequenced by immunoSEQ multiplex PCR, and TCRdb holds only the in-frame ones, with some missing. The table records some 290,000 clones, roughly 13% of them present only once. The source material was naive CD4+ T cells from blood. Every receptor here comes from a man aged 25 to 40 with type 1 diabetes. CDR3s include the opening cysteine and the closing phenylalanine or tryptophan. The D gene is left open where the match is weak. Where a row states a size, it is once, few, many or the class of an expanded clone; other rows omit it.

d_gene | abundance | j_gene | v_gene | CDR3aa
TRBD2 | few | TRBJ2-4 | TRBV5-6 | CASSLEASGSRTKNIQYF
TRBD1 | few | TRBJ2-2 | TRBV2 | CASRPGTGATGELFF
. | few | TRBJ2-5 | TRBV5-1 | CASSLPRGETQYF
TRBD1 | few | TRBJ2-7 | TRBV10-3 | CAISEGTGDPYEQYF
TRBD1 | few | TRBJ1-2 | TRBV2 | CASPTGRSRGYTF
TRBD2 | . | TRBJ2-7 | TRBV7-2 | CASSLSGTSGSYEQYF
. | . | TRBJ1-2 | TRBV18 | CASSTDQGSYGYTF
TRBD1 | few | TRBJ1-1 | TRBV2 | CASSEQGAGTEAFF
TRBD1 | . | TRBJ2-6 | TRBV5-1 | CAAGTGDSGANVLTF
. | few | TRBJ2-6 | TRBV19 | CASSIEGSGANVLTF
. | few | TRBJ1-5 | TRBV28 | CASSGANGNQPQHF
. | . | TRBJ2-1 | TRBV4-2 | CASSQDHSGSYNEQFF
TRBD1 | few | TRBJ2-5 | TRBV10-3 | CAINWDRQETQYF
TRBD1 | few | TRBJ2-4 | TRBV6-5 | CASRTGTAENIQYF
. | . | TRBJ1-2 | TRBV2 | CASSVNRMNYGYTF
TRBD2 | . | TRBJ2-5 | TRBV5-4 | CASSSRLAGGQETQYF
TRBD2 | few | TRBJ2-5 | TRBV15 | CATSSGRGGETQYF
. | . | TRBJ2-1 | TRBV9 | CASSRGTGASHEQFF
. | . | TRBJ2-2 | TRBV5-6 | CASSLAGEGANTGELFF
TRBD1 | few | TRBJ2-5 | TRBV2 | CASSVQGQETQYF
. | . | TRBJ2-3 | TRBV27 | CASLPPWAGWWSTDTQYF
TRBD1 | . | TRBJ2-7 | TRBV7-3 | CASSPGQGPYEQYF
TRBD1 | . | TRBJ2-7 | TRBV25-1 | CASSDGGTGTYEQYF
. | few | TRBJ2-5 | TRBV9 | CASSVSPQETQYF
. | few | TRBJ2-5 | TRBV2 | CATQVEGFQLETQYF
. | few | TRBJ2-5 | TRBV7-9 | CASSLVASKRETQYF
. | few | TRBJ2-5 | TRBV9 | CASSKYQETQYF
TRBD1 | few | TRBJ1-5 | TRBV25-1 | CASSERDRRQPQHF
TRBD1 | . | TRBJ1-5 | TRBV28 | CASRLGQGDQPQHF
. | few | TRBJ2-3 | TRBV28 | CASRGADTQYF
TRBD1 | few | TRBJ1-5 | TRBV4-3 | CASSHRTGVTPNQPQHF
TRBD2 | . | TRBJ2-2 | TRBV30 | CAWNPTRTSGITGELFF
. | few | TRBJ1-1 | TRBV7-3 | CASSLTPGVAEAFF
TRBD2 | few | TRBJ2-7 | TRBV11-3 | CASSVGAGYEQYF
TRBD1 | few | TRBJ1-2 | TRBV7-9 | CASSPSDRVYGYTF
TRBD1 | . | TRBJ1-1 | TRBV6-5 | CTSSSLGQGATEAFF
. | . | TRBJ2-2 | TRBV28 | CASSSRELFF
TRBD2 | . | TRBJ2-3 | TRBV12-5 | CASGPGLAGHLGDTQYF
TRBD1 | few | TRBJ2-7 | TRBV6-1 | CASSLQGWPYEQYF
. | few | TRBJ1-2 | TRBV6-5 | CASSYYTGDNYGYTF
. | . | TRBJ2-7 | TRBV28 | CASSSDSSSYEQYF
. | few | TRBJ2-3 | TRBV15 | CATSRGGAGSADTQYF
. | few | TRBJ2-1 | TRBV5-1 | CASSPDRPGNEQFF
TRBD2 | . | TRBJ2-1 | TRBV2 | CASSPDGGNEQFF
. | . | TRBJ2-1 | TRBV2 | CASTTGGTEQFF
TRBD1 | . | TRBJ1-1 | TRBV6-5 | CASHRGQNTEAFF
. | once | TRBJ1-1 | TRBV5-1 | CASSLSTDQAFF
TRBD2 | . | TRBJ2-1 | TRBV7-3 | CASSERASGGDEQFF
. | few | TRBJ1-5 | TRBV27 | CASSFTGGNQPQHF
TRBD1 | . | TRBJ1-2 | TRBV28 | CASSTADRVSRGYTF
. | few | TRBJ2-7 | TRBV30 | CAWSEGGFSYEQYF